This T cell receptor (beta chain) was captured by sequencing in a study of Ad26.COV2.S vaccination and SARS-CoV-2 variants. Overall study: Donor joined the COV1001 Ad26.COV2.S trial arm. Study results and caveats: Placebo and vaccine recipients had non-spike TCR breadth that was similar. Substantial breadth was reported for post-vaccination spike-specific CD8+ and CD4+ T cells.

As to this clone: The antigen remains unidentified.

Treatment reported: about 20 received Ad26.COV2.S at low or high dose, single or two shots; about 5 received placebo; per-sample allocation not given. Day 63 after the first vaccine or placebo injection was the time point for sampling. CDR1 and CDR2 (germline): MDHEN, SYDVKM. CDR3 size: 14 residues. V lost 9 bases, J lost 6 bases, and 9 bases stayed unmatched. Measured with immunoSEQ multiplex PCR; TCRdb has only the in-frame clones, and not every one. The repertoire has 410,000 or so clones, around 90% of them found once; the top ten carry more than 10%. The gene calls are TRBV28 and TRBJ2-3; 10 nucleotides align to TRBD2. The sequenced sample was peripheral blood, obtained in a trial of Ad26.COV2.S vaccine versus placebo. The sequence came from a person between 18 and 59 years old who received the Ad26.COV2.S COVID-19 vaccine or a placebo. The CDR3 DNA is TGTGCCAGTCTAGCGGGAGCCTTCAGTGATACGCAGTATTTT. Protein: CASLAGAFSDTQYF.